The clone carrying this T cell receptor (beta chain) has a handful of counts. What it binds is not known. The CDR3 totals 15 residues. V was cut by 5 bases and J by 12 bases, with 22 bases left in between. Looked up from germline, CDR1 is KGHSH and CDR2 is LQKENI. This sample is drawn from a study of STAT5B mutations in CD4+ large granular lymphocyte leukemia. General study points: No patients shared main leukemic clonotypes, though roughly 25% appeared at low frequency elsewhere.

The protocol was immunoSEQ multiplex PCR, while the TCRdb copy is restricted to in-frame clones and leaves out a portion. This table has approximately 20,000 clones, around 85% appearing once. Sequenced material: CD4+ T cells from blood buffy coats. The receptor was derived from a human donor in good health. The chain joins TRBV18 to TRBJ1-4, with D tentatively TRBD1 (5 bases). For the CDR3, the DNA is TGTGCCAGCTCAGGATTGGGACGGTCGGAGAGGGAACTGTTTTTT. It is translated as CASSGLGRSERELFF.